This TCR beta chain was recovered during a study of identical twins. Every sampled donor was Caucasian and healthy. There are many counts of this clonotype. Antigen unknown. Addition of a universal primer site occurred through template switching, and cDNA carried unique molecular identifiers. TCRdb re-derived calls from the 5' RACE reads in MiXCR, one entry per CDR3 protein. The data hold a few hundred thousand distinct CDR3 sequences, with approximately 10% observed a single time. The study, taken as a whole, reports: Low generation probability was overrepresented in out-of-frame alpha sequences shared by twins.

V lost 5 bases and J lost 3, with 9 bases in between. The germline V gene encodes CDR1 SGHRS and CDR2 YFSETQ. There are 12 residues in the CDR3. The chain links TRBV5-1 to TRBJ2-7, with D possibly TRBD1 on 5 matching bases. This TCR was recovered from a woman in her fifties or sixties in good health. Sequenced material: naive T cells sorted from blood. The CDR3 bases are TGCGCCAGCAGAGGCCAGGGCTACGAGCAGTACTTC. Translation gives CASRGQGYEQYF.